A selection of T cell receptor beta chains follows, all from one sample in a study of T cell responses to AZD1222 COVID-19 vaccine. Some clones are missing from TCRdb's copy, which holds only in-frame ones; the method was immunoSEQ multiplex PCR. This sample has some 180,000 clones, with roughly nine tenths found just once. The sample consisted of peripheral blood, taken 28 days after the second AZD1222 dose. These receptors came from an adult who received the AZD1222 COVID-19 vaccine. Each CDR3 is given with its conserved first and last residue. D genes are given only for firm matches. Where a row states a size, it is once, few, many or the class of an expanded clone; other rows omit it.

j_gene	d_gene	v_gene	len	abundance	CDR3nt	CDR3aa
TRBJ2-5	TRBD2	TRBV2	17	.	TGTGCCAGCAGTGAACTCGTTACGCGGGAGATGAGAGAGACCCAGTACTTC	CASSELVTREMRETQYF
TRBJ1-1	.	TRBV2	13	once	TGTGCCAGCATCTTGGGACAGAACACTGAAGCTTTCTTT	CASILGQNTEAFF
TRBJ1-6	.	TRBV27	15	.	TGTGCCAGCAGACCCCTTATAGCGGCAGATTCACCCCTCCACTTT	CASRPLIAADSPLHF
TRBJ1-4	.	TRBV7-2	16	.	TGTGCCAGCAGCTTCCAGCCCCAGGGAACTAATGAAAAACTGTTTTTT	CASSFQPQGTNEKLFF
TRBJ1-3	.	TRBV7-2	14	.	TGTGCCAGCAGCACCGGGAGGGCTGGAAACACCATATATTTT	CASSTGRAGNTIYF
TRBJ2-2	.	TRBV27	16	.	TGTGCCAGCAGTTTGGGCGGGACCTTTAACACCGGGGAGCTGTTTTTT	CASSLGGTFNTGELFF
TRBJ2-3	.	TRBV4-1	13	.	TGCGCCAGCAGCCAAGTGGACTTTTCAACGCAGTATTTT	CASSQVDFSTQYF
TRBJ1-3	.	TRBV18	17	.	TGTGCCAGCTCACCCAACCGTGCAGGGGAAAAAGGAAACACCATATATTTT	CASSPNRAGEKGNTIYF
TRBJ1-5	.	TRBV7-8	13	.	TGTGCCAGCAGCTTAGAGGGGTATCAGCCCCAGCATTTT	CASSLEGYQPQHF
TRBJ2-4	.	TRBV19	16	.	TGTGCCAGTAGCAACAGGGGAGGAGGCACCAAAAACATTCAGTACTTC	CASSNRGGGTKNIQYF
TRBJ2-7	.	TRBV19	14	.	TGTGCCAGTAGTATAGGCGCCACAGGCTACGAGCAGTACTTC	CASSIGATGYEQYF
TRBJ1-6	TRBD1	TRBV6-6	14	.	TGTGCCACCAGGGGGGGGGAATCGGGTTCACCCCTCCACTTT	CATRGGESGSPLHF
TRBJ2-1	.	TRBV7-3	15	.	TGTGCCAGCAGCTTAAATGGACCAGGCTACAATGAGCAGTTCTTC	CASSLNGPGYNEQFF
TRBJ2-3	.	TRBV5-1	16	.	TGCGCCAGCAGCTTGGACTTCGGGGTTAGCACAGATACGCAGTATTTT	CASSLDFGVSTDTQYF
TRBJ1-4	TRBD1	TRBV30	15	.	TGTGCCTGGAGTCGCGGACAGGGGGGGAAGGAAAAACTGTTTTTT	CAWSRGQGGKEKLFF
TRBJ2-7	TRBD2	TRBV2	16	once	TGTGCCAGCATAGAGGGACTAGCGGGACGGATCTACGAGCAGTACTTC	CASIEGLAGRIYEQYF
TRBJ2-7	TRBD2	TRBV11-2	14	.	TGTGCCAGCAGTTGGGCGGGAGGGAATTACGAGCAGTACTTC	CASSWAGGNYEQYF
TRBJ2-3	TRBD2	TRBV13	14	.	TGTGCCAGCAGTCCACGGGGGGGCGAGGATACGCAGTATTTT	CASSPRGGEDTQYF
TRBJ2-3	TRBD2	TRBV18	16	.	TGTGCCAGCTCACCACCCACTAGCGGGAGCACAGATACGCAGTATTTT	CASSPPTSGSTDTQYF
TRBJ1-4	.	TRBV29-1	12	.	TGCAGCGTTGCTACAGGCAATGAAAAACTGTTTTTT	CSVATGNEKLFF
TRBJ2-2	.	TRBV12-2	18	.	TGTGCAAGTCGATTAGGGGGTAAGACTAGCGGGAGAAGCGGGGAGCTGTTTTTT	CASRLGGKTSGRSGELFF
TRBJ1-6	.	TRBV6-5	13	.	TGTGCCAGCAGTTCTCGGGGTTATTCACCCCTCCACTTT	CASSSRGYSPLHF
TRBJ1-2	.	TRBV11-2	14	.	TGTGCCAGCAGCCCCGGACAGATTCCCTATGGCTACACCTTC	CASSPGQIPYGYTF
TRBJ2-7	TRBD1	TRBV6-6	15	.	TGTGCCAGCAGTTACGAGGGACAGGGTTTAGGCGAGCAGTACTTC	CASSYEGQGLGEQYF
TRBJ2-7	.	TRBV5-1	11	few	TGCGCCAGCTCCGACAACTACGAGCAGTACTTC	CASSDNYEQYF